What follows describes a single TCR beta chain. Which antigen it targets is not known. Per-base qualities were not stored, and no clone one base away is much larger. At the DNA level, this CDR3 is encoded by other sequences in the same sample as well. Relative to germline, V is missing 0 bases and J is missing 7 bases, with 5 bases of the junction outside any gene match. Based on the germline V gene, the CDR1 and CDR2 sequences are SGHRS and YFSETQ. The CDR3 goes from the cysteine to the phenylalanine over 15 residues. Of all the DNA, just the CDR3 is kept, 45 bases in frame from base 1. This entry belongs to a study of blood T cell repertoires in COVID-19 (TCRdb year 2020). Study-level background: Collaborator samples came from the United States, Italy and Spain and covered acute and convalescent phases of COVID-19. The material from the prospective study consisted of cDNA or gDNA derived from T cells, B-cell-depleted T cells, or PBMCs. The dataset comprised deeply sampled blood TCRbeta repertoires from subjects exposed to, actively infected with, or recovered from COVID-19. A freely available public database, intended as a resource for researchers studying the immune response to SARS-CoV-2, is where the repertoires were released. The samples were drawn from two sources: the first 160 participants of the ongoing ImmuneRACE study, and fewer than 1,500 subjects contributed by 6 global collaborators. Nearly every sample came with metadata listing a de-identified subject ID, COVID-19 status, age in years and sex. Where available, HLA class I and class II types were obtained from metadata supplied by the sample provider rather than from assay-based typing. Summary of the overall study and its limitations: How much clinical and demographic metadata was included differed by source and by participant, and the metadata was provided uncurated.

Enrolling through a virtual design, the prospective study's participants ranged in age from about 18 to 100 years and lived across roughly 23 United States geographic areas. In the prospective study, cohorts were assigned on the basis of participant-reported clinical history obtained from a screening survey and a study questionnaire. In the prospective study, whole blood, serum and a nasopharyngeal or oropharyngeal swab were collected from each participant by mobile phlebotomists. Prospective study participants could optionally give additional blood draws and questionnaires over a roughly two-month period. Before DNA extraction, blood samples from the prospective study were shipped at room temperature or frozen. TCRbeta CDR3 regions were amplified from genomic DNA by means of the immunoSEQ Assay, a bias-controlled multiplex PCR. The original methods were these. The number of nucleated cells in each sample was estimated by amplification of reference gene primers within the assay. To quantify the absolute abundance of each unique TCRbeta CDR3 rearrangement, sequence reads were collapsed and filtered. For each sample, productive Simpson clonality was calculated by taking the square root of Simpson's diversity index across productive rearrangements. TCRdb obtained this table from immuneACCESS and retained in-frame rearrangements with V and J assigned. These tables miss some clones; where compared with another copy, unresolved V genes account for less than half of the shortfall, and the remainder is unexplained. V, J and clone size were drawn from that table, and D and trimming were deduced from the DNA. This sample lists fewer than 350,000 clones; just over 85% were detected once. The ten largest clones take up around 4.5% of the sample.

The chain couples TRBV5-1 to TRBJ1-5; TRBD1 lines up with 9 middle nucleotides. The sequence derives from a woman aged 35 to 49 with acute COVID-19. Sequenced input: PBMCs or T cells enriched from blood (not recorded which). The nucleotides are TGCGCCAGCAGCTTGGAGGGACAGGGTGGCCAGCCCCAGCATTTT. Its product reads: CASSLEGQGGQPQHF.